Listed below are T cell receptor beta chains from one sample, sequenced in a study of blood T cell repertoires in COVID-19. Assay used: immunoSEQ multiplex PCR; TCRdb lists only in-frame clones, some missing. This sample has about 410,000 clones, with 86% found just once. Material for sequencing was peripheral blood. These TCRs come from a woman aged 25 to 39 with active or convalescent COVID-19. The CDR3 runs from the conserved cysteine through the conserved F or W. D genes are given only for firm matches. Size is omitted from some rows. Given values are once, few, many or a class for expanded clones.

d_gene	j_gene	abundance	v_gene	CDR3nt	CDR3aa
-	TRBJ2-7	few	TRBV7-2	TGTGCCAGCAGCTTAGCCGGGGATTACGAGCAGTACTTC	CASSLAGDYEQYF
TRBD1	TRBJ1-5	-	TRBV18	TGTGCCAGCTCCGAGGACAGGACGCGTCAGCCCCAGCATTTT	CASSEDRTRQPQHF
-	TRBJ1-1	-	TRBV10-1	TGCGCCAGCAGTGATCCCCGACATGGGGGCAACACTGAAGCTTTCTTT	CASSDPRHGGNTEAFF
-	TRBJ1-3	-	TRBV4-1	TGCGCCAGCAGCCAAGATAGCACCAACATCGACTCTGGAAACACCATATATTTT	CASSQDSTNIDSGNTIYF
TRBD1	TRBJ1-1	-	TRBV5-1	TGCGCCAGCACCAATGCAGGGGGGACGAACACTGAAGCTTTCTTT	CASTNAGGTNTEAFF
-	TRBJ1-5	-	TRBV2	TGTGCCAGCAGTGAATCGGGGTATCCCCAGCATTTT	CASSESGYPQHF
TRBD1	TRBJ1-1	-	TRBV7-6	TGTGCCAGCAGCTTACCGAACACCACAGGGGGCACTGAAGCTTTCTTT	CASSLPNTTGGTEAFF
TRBD1	TRBJ1-1	-	TRBV5-1	TGCGCCAGCAGCTTGGAGGGGGCCACTGAAGCTTTCTTT	CASSLEGATEAFF
TRBD1	TRBJ1-1	-	TRBV18	TGTGCCAGCTCACTAGGGGACAGCAACACTGAAGCTTTCTTT	CASSLGDSNTEAFF
TRBD1	TRBJ1-3	few	TRBV19	TGTGCCAGTACCGAGAGACAGGGGGTGGCTGGAAACACCATATATTTT	CASTERQGVAGNTIYF
-	TRBJ2-5	-	TRBV5-1	TGCGCCAGCAGCCGGGGACAGCAACTAGCCTGGGAGACCCAGTACTTC	CASSRGQQLAWETQYF
TRBD1	TRBJ2-2	-	TRBV3-1/TRBV3-2	TGTGCCAGCAGCCTGATGGACAGGGTGGACGGGGAGCTGTTTTTT	CASSLMDRVDGELFF
-	TRBJ1-2	-	TRBV11-2	TGTGCCAGCAGCTTAGCGCACAGGGCGAACTATGGCTACACCTTC	CASSLAHRANYGYTF
-	TRBJ1-2	once	TRBV19	TGTGCCAGTAGGGAAGAATATGGAGGCAACTATGGCTACACCTTC	CASREEYGGNYGYTF
-	TRBJ2-7	-	TRBV9	TGTGCCAGCAGTGCTGGGGGGATCTACGAGCAGTACTTC	CASSAGGIYEQYF
-	TRBJ1-2	-	TRBV6-2/TRBV6-3	TGTGCCAGCAGTTGGAGCTTGGGTGGCTACACCTTC	CASSWSLGGYTF
-	TRBJ1-1	-	TRBV9	TGTGCCAGCAGCGCCGGCGGTGATTACATGAACACTGAAGCTTTCTTT	CASSAGGDYMNTEAFF
-	TRBJ1-5	-	TRBV28	TGTGCCAGCAGTTTAATCGGGGTTAGCAATCAGCCCCAGCATTTT	CASSLIGVSNQPQHF
-	TRBJ1-1	-	TRBV30	TGTGCCTGGGGGATCGGGGGGGCATCTGAAGCTTTCTTT	CAWGIGGASEAFF
-	TRBJ2-2	-	TRBV7-2	TGTGCCAGCAGCTTAGCGCTGTTGCGGGAGAACACCGGGGAGCTGTTTTTT	CASSLALLRENTGELFF
-	TRBJ1-4	-	TRBV30	TGTGCCTGGAGCTTCGGTGGAGGGAAAGGCGAAGAAAAACTGTTTTTT	CAWSFGGGKGEEKLFF
-	TRBJ2-5	-	TRBV15	TGTGCCACCAGCAGAGATCTTGCAGGGGACCAAGAGACCCAGTACTTC	CATSRDLAGDQETQYF
-	TRBJ2-1	-	TRBV5-6	TGTGCCAGCCTAGGAAGCTCCTACAATGAGCAGTTCTTC	CASLGSSYNEQFF
-	TRBJ1-2	-	TRBV6-2/TRBV6-3	TGTGCCAGCAGTTACGAGACAGAGAACTATGGCTACACCTTC	CASSYETENYGYTF
TRBD1	TRBJ1-1	-	TRBV19	TGTGCCAGTAGTATTAGGGGGCCGGACACTGAAGCTTTCTTT	CASSIRGPDTEAFF
-	TRBJ1-4	-	TRBV6-1	TGTGCCAGCAGTGAATTTTACATAACAACTAATGAAAAACTGTTTTTT	CASSEFYITTNEKLFF
TRBD1	TRBJ1-2	-	TRBV6-1	TGTGCCAGCAGCGAAGGGGGACAGATATACTATGGCTACACCTTC	CASSEGGQIYYGYTF
-	TRBJ1-5	-	TRBV5-1	TGCGCCAGCATAGGGGTTTATAGCAATCAGCCCCAGCATTTT	CASIGVYSNQPQHF
TRBD1	TRBJ2-2	-	TRBV18	TGTGCCAGCTCGCCCGGACAGGGCAGTGTCACCGGGGAGCTGTTTTTT	CASSPGQGSVTGELFF
-	TRBJ2-3	-	TRBV3-1/TRBV3-2	TGTGCCAGCAGAGGGGGGGGCCCCACAGATACGCAGTATTTT	CASRGGGPTDTQYF
-	TRBJ1-2	-	TRBV19	TGTGCCAGTAGTATCCCCCGACAGAGCTATGGCTACACCTTC	CASSIPRQSYGYTF
-	TRBJ1-2	-	TRBV19	TGTGCCAGTACTCTATACGGGGTTATAGATGGCTACACCTTC	CASTLYGVIDGYTF
-	TRBJ2-2	-	TRBV18	TGTGCCAGCTCACCGGTCCGGGGGGCAGGAGACACCGGGGAGCTGTTTTTT	CASSPVRGAGDTGELFF
-	TRBJ1-1	-	TRBV30	TGTGCCTGGGGCCCTTCTGAAGCTTTCTTT	CAWGPSEAFF
TRBD1	TRBJ1-2	-	TRBV12-5	TGTGCTAGTGGTTTGGACAGGGGCTGGAATGGCTACACCTTC	CASGLDRGWNGYTF
TRBD1	TRBJ1-6	-	TRBV5-1	TGCGCCAGCAGCTTGGAAGGGGGACAGGGGGTCCCCCGTATCGGTTCACCCCTCCACTTT	CASSLEGGQGVPRIGSPLHF
TRBD2	TRBJ2-2	few	TRBV3-1/TRBV3-2	TGTGCCAGCAGCCTGGGACTAGCGGACACCGGGGAGCTGTTTTTT	CASSLGLADTGELFF
TRBD1	TRBJ1-1	-	TRBV4-1	TGCGCCAGCAGCCATACAGGGGAACAGGACACTGAAGCTTTCTTT	CASSHTGEQDTEAFF